The T cell receptor beta chain described here comes from a study of OX40 agonist ivuxolimab in advanced cancers. Study-level information: At doses from 0.01 to 10 mg/kg, patients were given intravenous ivuxolimab every 2 weeks. Three individuals attained partial responses, comprising one hepatocellular carcinoma case and two cutaneous melanoma cases. Study-wide findings and caveats: In CD8+ T cells, expanded clones were on average more numerous than in CD4+.

Concerning this clone: The target antigen is unknown.

Germline CDR1 is SEHNR and CDR2 is FQNEAQ (reference sequence). V was shortened by 1 base and J by 5 bases, with 6 bases between the two germline ends. CDR3 length: 13 residues. A history of autoimmune disease or systemic immunosuppression excluded patients. TCRdb's table, derived via immunoSEQ multiplex PCR, lists solely in-frame clones and lacks some. The data hold 55,000 to 80,000 clones, with 87% observed a single time. The clonotype originates from an adult with an advanced solid tumor such as melanoma, head and neck, liver or kidney cancer. The rearrangement joins TRBV7-9 to TRBJ1-5; D unresolved. Source: CD4+ or CD8+ T cells sorted from blood, taken in a trial of the OX40 agonist ivuxolimab. The CDR3 protein is CASSLEVDQPQHF. As DNA, the CDR3 is TGTGCCAGCAGCTTAGAGGTCGATCAGCCCCAGCATTTT.